The 13 T cell receptor beta chains presented below share a single source sample, sequenced in a study of synovial regulatory T cells in juvenile arthritis. Repertoires were generated with immunoSEQ multiplex PCR, while TCRdb's copy carries only in-frame clones and drops some. The sample has approximately 9,800 clones. The sequenced material came from Treg cells from blood. The subset is: remaining (HLA-DR-negative) circulating blood Treg cells. These TCRs come from a donor aged 2-35 years with juvenile idiopathic arthritis.

The chain combines TRBV7-3 with TRBJ2-1; no DNA is available, so the TRBD2 call from TCRdb remains unchecked. The CDR3 is made up of 15 amino acids. This entry has no DNA. Germline V gene sequence: CDR1 SGHTA, CDR2 FQGTGA. The CDR3 protein is CASSLRTSSYNEQFF.

The rearrangement joins TRBV10-3 to TRBJ2-5; TCRdb's D call, TRBD2, is unchecked because there is no DNA. The CDR3 runs to 12 residues. Only the protein is on record. The V gene's germline CDR1 is ENHRY and CDR2 SYGVKD. The CDR3: CAISGNRYEQYF.

The chain carries TRBV18 and TRBJ2-3; lacking DNA, the TRBD2 call made by TCRdb goes unchecked. Germline V gives CDR1 KGHSH, CDR2 LQKENI. The CDR3 consists of 19 residues. The record lacks a DNA sequence. CDR3 protein: CASSPPFTVAGWGVYTQYF.

This sequence joins TRBV19 and TRBJ2-7; absent DNA, TCRdb's TRBD2 call cannot be checked. The CDR3 covers 15 residues. No DNA sequence was recorded. The germline V gene encodes CDR1 LNHDA and CDR2 SQIVND (reference sequence). CDR3 region: CASSIDRTSWNEQYF.

V and J are TRBV5-6 and TRBJ2-3; TCRdb picks TRBD1, but there is no DNA to check that call. The CDR3 is 13 amino acids. The DNA sequence is not available. Germline assignment: CDR1 SGHDT and CDR2 YYEEEE. CDR3 residues: CASSLAVTDTQYF. Complete variable domain (other parts from reference TRBV5-6 and TRBJ2-3): DAGVTQSPTHLIKTRGQQVTLRCSPKSGHDTVSWYQQALGQGPQFIFQYYEEEERQRGNFPDRFSGHQFPNYSSELNVNALLLGDSALYLCASSLAVTDTQYFGPGTRLTVL.

The rearrangement uses TRBV5-1 and TRBJ1-1; TCRdb picks TRBD1, but there is no DNA to check that call. Germline values: CDR1 SGHRS, CDR2 YFSETQ. This CDR3 has 16 residues. The DNA is unrecorded. This chain's CDR3 is CASSLAGTGLNTEAFF.

V and J are TRBV5-1 and TRBJ1-1. Germline-derived CDR1 and CDR2 are SGHRS and YFSETQ. The CDR3 consists of 14 residues. A DNA sequence was not provided. The CDR3 sequence is CASSWGRGNTEAFF.

The gene calls are TRBV14 and TRBJ2-7; TCRdb picks TRBD2, but there is no DNA to check that call. The CDR3 is made up of 13 amino acids. No DNA is given. Germline assignment: CDR1 SGHDN and CDR2 FVKESK. CDR3 sequence reads: CASSHGSSYEQYF.

The chain employs TRBV2 and TRBJ2-5; TCRdb reports TRBD2, a call that lacks DNA to check it against. Germline CDR1 is SNHLY and CDR2 is FYNNEI. The CDR3 has 18 residues. The DNA is not on file. The CDR3 sequence: CASSDLGGWEKNQETQYF.

The chain uses TRBV5-1 and TRBJ1-2; the D call of TRBD1 rests on TCRdb alone, since no DNA is present to check it. This CDR3 has 13 amino acids. DNA was not recorded. CDR1 is SGHRS and CDR2 is YFSETQ in the germline V gene. The CDR3 spells CASRDRVDYGYTF.

The chain recombines TRBV19 with TRBJ2-1; TCRdb indicates TRBD2, and absent DNA this call remains unverified. Germline V CDR1 and CDR2: LNHDA, SQIVND (reference sequence). CDR3 size: 15 residues. A DNA sequence was not provided. The CDR3 is CASRLAASSYNEQFF.

The genes are TRBV5-1 and TRBJ2-5; lacking DNA, the TRBD2 call made by TCRdb goes unchecked. Germline lookup yields CDR1 SGHRS and CDR2 YFSETQ. This CDR3 has 14 amino acids. The nucleotide record is missing. This CDR3 is CASSLAVGGKTQYF. Together with reference TRBV5-1 and TRBJ2-5, the CDR3 gives the full variable domain: KAGVTQTPRYLIKTRGQQVTLSCSPISGHRSVSWYQQTPGQGLQFLFEYFSETQRNKGNFPGRFSGRQFSNSRSEMNVSTLELGDSALYLCASSLAVGGKTQYFGPGTRLLVL.

The V call is TRBV11-2, the J call TRBJ2-7; the TCRdb D gene call, TRBD2, has no DNA to confirm it. The CDR3 contains 13 residues. No DNA is listed. The V gene's germline CDR1 is SGHAT and CDR2 FQNNGV. The CDR3 region is CASSLRRKYEQYF.